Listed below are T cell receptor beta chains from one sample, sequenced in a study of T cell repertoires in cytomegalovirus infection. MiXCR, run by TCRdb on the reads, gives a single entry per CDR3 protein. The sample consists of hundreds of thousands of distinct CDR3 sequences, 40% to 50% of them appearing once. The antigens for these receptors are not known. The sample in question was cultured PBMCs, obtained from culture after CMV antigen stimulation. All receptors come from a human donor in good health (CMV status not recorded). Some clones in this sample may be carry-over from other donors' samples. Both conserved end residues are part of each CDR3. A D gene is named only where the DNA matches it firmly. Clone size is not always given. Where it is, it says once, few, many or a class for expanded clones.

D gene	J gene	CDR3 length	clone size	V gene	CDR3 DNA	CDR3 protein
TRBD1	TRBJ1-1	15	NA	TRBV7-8	TGTGCCAGCAGCTTAGCGGCAGGGGGGTTCACTGAAGCTTTCTTT	CASSLAAGGFTEAFF
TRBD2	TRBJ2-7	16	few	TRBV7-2	TGTGCCAGCAGCTTGGGGGCTAGCGGGGGTACCTACGAGCAGTACTTC	CASSLGASGGTYEQYF
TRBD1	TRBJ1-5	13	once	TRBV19	TGTGCCAGAAGGACAGGTAGCAATCAGCCCCAGCATTTT	CARRTGSNQPQHF
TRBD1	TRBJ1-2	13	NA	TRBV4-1	TGTGCCAGCGGACAGGGGACAGACTATGGCTACACCTTC	CASGQGTDYGYTF
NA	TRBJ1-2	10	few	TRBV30	TGTGCCTGGAGTGAGGGCGGTTGGACCTTC	CAWSEGGWTF
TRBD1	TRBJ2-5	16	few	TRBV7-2	TGTGCCAGCAGCTTAGGTTCTAGGGACAGGGCCGAGACCCAGTACTTC	CASSLGSRDRAETQYF
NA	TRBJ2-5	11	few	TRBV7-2	TGTGCCAGCAGCTTAATAGGTACCCAGTACTTC	CASSLIGTQYF
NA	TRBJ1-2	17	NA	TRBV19	TGTGCCAGTAGTATTTTCCTGCCCACTGCGGCTAACTATGGCTACACCTTC	CASSIFLPTAANYGYTF
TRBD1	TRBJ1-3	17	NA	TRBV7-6	TGTGCCAGCAGCTTACCCAACAGGGGGCTAAGTGGAAACACCATATATTTT	CASSLPNRGLSGNTIYF
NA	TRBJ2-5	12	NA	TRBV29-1	TGCAGCGTCGCCCGACGAGGAGAGACCCAGTACTTC	CSVARRGETQYF
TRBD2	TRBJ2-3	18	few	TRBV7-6	TGTGCCAGCAGCTTACCCCGGAGGCTAGCGGGGATCGTAGATACGCAGTATTTT	CASSLPRRLAGIVDTQYF
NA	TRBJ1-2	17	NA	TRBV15	TGTGCCACCAGCAGAGATCGGGGGCTAGCCTTGTCGTATGGCTACACCTTC	CATSRDRGLALSYGYTF
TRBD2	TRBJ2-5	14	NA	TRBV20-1	TGCAGTGCTGGAATAGCGGGAACACAAGAGACCCAGTACTTC	CSAGIAGTQETQYF
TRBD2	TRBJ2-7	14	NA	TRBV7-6	TGTGCCAGCAGCGAGACTAGCGGGAGCGCCGAGCAGTACTTC	CASSETSGSAEQYF
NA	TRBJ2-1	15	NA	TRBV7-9	TGTGCCAGCAGCTTAAGCACCACCGTATACAATGAGCAGTTCTTC	CASSLSTTVYNEQFF
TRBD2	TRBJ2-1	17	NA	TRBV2	TGTGCCAGCAGTGCTACTAGCGGGGCTCTACGGGGGAATGAGCAGTTCTTC	CASSATSGALRGNEQFF
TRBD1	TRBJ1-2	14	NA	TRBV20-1	TGCAGTGCTGGGGACAGGGGGCTCGGCTATGGCTACACCTTC	CSAGDRGLGYGYTF
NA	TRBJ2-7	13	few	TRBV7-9	TGTGCCAGCAGCCCAGGCCTCCTCGGGGAGCAGTACTTC	CASSPGLLGEQYF
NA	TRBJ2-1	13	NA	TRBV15	TGTGCCACCAGCACCCGGAGGGGGAATGAGCAGTTCTTC	CATSTRRGNEQFF
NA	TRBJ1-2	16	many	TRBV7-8	TGTGCCAGCAGCTCGCCCCAGGGGCGGTTTAACTATGGCTACACCTTC	CASSSPQGRFNYGYTF
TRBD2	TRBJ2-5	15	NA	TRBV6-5	TGTGCCAGCAGTCCGGGACTAGCTAATACCTGGACCCAGTACTTC	CASSPGLANTWTQYF
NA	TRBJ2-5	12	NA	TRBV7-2	TGTGCCAGCAGCTTAGTGGCTGAGACCCAGTACTTC	CASSLVAETQYF
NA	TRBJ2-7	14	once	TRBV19	TGTGCCAGTGCAAGGACGGACCTCCCCTACGAGCAGTACTTC	CASARTDLPYEQYF
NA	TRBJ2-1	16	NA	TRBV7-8	TGTGCCAGCAGCTTAGGTCGGTCGCTATCCTACAATGAGCAGTTCTTC	CASSLGRSLSYNEQFF
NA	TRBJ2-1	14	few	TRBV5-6	TGTGCCAGCAGCTTGTTTTGGACAACCGATGAGCAGTTCTTC	CASSLFWTTDEQFF
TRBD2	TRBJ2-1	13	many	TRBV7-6	TGTGCCAGCAGCCGACCGGGGGGCAATGAGCAGTTCTTC	CASSRPGGNEQFF
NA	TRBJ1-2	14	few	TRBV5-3	TGTGCCAGCAGCCCGGGGGAGGGCTACTATGGCTACACCTTC	CASSPGEGYYGYTF
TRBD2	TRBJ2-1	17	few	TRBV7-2	TGTGCCAGCAGCTTAGGCTGGACAGCGGGGGGTTACAATGAGCAGTTCTTC	CASSLGWTAGGYNEQFF
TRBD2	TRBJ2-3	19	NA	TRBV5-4	TGTGCCAGCAGCGCGAGAGGGACTAGCGGGGGAGCCGGCACAGATACGCAGTATTTT	CASSARGTSGGAGTDTQYF
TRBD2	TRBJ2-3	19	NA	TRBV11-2	TGTGCCAGCAGCTTGAGGTCTATTAGCGGGATAGGTAACACAGATACGCAGTATTTT	CASSLRSISGIGNTDTQYF
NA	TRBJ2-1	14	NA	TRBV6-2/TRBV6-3	TGTGCCAGCAGCCCAGAGCGGAACGACAATGAGCAGTTCTTC	CASSPERNDNEQFF
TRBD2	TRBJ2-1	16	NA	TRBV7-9	TGTGCCAGCAGCCCAGGACTAGCGGGGATTCCGAGTGAGCAGTTCTTC	CASSPGLAGIPSEQFF
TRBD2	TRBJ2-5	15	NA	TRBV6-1	TGTGCCAGCAGTACCCTGGGGGGGAGTCAAGAGACCCAGTACTTC	CASSTLGGSQETQYF
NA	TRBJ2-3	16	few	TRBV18	TGTGCCAGCTCACCATGGGAACAGGACTACACAGATACGCAGTATTTT	CASSPWEQDYTDTQYF
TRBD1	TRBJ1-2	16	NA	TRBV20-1	TGCAGTGCTAGAGATCATGTCACAGGGGTAGACTATGGCTACACCTTC	CSARDHVTGVDYGYTF
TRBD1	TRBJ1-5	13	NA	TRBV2	TGTGCCAGCAGGACAGGGGGCGAACAGCCCCAGCATTTT	CASRTGGEQPQHF
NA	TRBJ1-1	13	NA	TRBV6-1	TGTGCCAGCAGCCAGGATTCAGACACTGAAGCTTTCTTT	CASSQDSDTEAFF
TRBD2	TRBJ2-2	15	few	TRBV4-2	TGTGCCAGCAGCCAAGACCCGGGGGGGGCCGGGGAGCTGTTTTTT	CASSQDPGGAGELFF
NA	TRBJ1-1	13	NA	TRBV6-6	TGTGCCAGCGGGGAGCACGGGGGGACTGAAGCTTTCTTT	CASGEHGGTEAFF
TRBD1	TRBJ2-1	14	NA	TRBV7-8	TGTGCCAGCAGCGCACCGGGACAGGGGAATGATCAGTTCTTC	CASSAPGQGNDQFF
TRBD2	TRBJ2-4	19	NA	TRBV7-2	TGTGCCAGCAGCCCGCGGGGGGTCTCTAGCGGGGGCCAACCAAACATTCAGTACTTC	CASSPRGVSSGGQPNIQYF
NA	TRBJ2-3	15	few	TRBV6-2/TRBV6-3	TGTGCCAGCAGTTACGGGGCGACAAGCACAGATACGCAGTATTTT	CASSYGATSTDTQYF